This entry is about one TCR beta chain. Authors' data handling: Amplification from reference gene primers served as the basis for estimated nucleated cell counts. The assay was immunoSEQ multiplex PCR, and TCRdb's table has in-frame clones only and misses some. From that table come the V and J calls and clone size; the DNA was used to work out D and trimming. The data hold 200,000 to 250,000 clones, with 84% observed a single time. This entry is derived from a study of blood T cell repertoires in COVID-19. Study-level information: Acute and convalescent COVID-19 specimens originated in the United States, Italy and Spain. The analysed material was cDNA or gDNA that came from T cells, B-cell-depleted T cells, or PBMCs.

This CDR3 is 15 amino acids long. Trimming took 2 bases from V and 7 from J; bases not matched to a gene: 4. Looked up from germline, CDR1 is LGHNA and CDR2 is YNFKEQ. This clonotype originated in a woman older than 75 with active or convalescent COVID-19. This chain joins TRBV4-2 and TRBJ2-1; 11 bases align to TRBD2. The specimen sequenced was peripheral blood. Here the CDR3 DNA reads TGTGCCAGCAGCCAAATAGCGGGGGGGCCGAATGAGCAGTTCTTC. Its protein product is CASSQIAGGPNEQFF.